The 21 T cell receptor beta chains listed next were all sequenced from one sample in a study of cytomegalovirus exposure and HLA in healthy donors. With 60 Vbeta and 13 Jbeta primers, the PCR was carried out. Using immunoSEQ multiplex PCR, the repertoire was profiled, and TCRdb retains in-frame clones only, with some absent. The sample has 250,000 to 350,000 clones, 75% to 85% seen once. Sequencing was carried out using PBMCs. These receptors were obtained from a girl aged 2 to 10 in good health and CMV-seronegative.

The chain recombines TRBV28 with TRBJ2-7; D is undetermined. The CDR3 covers 13 residues. CDR1 MDHEN and CDR2 SYDVKM come from the germline V gene. Deletions cut 1 base from V and 3 bases from J, with 7 bases between. This CDR3 reads CASSLSSLYEQYF. CDR3 in DNA: TGTGCCAGCAGTTTATCGTCTCTCTACGAGCAGTACTTC. The full variable domain, its missing parts supplied by reference TRBV28 and TRBJ2-7, is DVKVTQSSRYLVKRTGEKVFLECVQDMDHENMFWYRQDPGLGLRLIYFSYDVKMKEKGDIPEGYSVSREKKERFSLILESASTNQTSMYLCASSLSSLYEQYFGPGTRLTVT.

This chain joins TRBV28 and TRBJ2-2, with D unresolved. Germline CDR1 and CDR2: MDHEN and SYDVKM. The V end was cut by 5 bases, the J end by 2 bases, with 9 bases between. This CDR3 has 14 amino acids. CDR3 residues: CASSLDQNTGELFF. CDR3 DNA: TGTGCCAGCAGTCTAGACCAAAACACCGGGGAGCTGTTTTTT. The variable domain in full, completed from reference TRBV28 and TRBJ2-2, reads DVKVTQSSRYLVKRTGEKVFLECVQDMDHENMFWYRQDPGLGLRLIYFSYDVKMKEKGDIPEGYSVSREKKERFSLILESASTNQTSMYLCASSLDQNTGELFFGEGSRLTVL.

V usage is TRBV6-1 and J usage is TRBJ2-1, with 9 nucleotides matching TRBD1. This CDR3 is 12 amino acids long. The V gene's germline CDR1 is MNHNS and CDR2 SASEGT. V lost 6 bases and J lost 14; bases outside the gene matches: 8. This chain's CDR3 is CASSQGTGREFF. DNA for the CDR3: TGTGCCAGCAGCCAGGGGACAGGGAGGGAGTTCTTC.

The V call is TRBV6-5, the J call TRBJ2-7; no definite D call. The V gene's germline CDR1 is MNHEY and CDR2 SVGAGI. Deletions cut 2 bases from V and 2 bases from J, with 10 bases between. The CDR3 runs to 14 residues. CDR3 sequence reads: CASSYGGATYEQYF. The CDR3 DNA sequence: TGTGCCAGCAGTTACGGCGGTGCCACCTACGAGCAGTACTTC.

The chain combines TRBV7-8 with TRBJ2-3; TRBD2 agrees at 8 bases. V shed 1 base and J 4 bases; nucleotides not matched to a gene: 7. The CDR3 has 16 amino acids. Germline assignment: CDR1 SGHVS and CDR2 FQNEAQ. The CDR3 protein is CASSLGPGGAADTQYF. CDR3 in DNA: TGTGCCAGCAGCTTAGGCCCCGGGGGGGCGGCAGATACGCAGTATTTT.

This chain connects TRBV28 to TRBJ2-1, with 14 bases identical to TRBD2. The germline V gene has CDR1 MDHEN and CDR2 SYDVKM. This CDR3 has 15 residues. V lost 7 bases to trimming and J lost 8 bases; unmatched junction nucleotides: 7. The CDR3 sequence is CASTGLAGGSDEQFF. The CDR3 coding sequence is TGTGCCAGCACCGGACTAGCGGGAGGTAGCGATGAGCAGTTCTTC. Complete variable domain (other parts from reference TRBV28 and TRBJ2-1): DVKVTQSSRYLVKRTGEKVFLECVQDMDHENMFWYRQDPGLGLRLIYFSYDVKMKEKGDIPEGYSVSREKKERFSLILESASTNQTSMYLCASTGLAGGSDEQFFGPGTRLTVL.

The V call is TRBV7-5, the J call TRBJ1-2; the table's D call of TRBD1 was not tested on the DNA. TRBV7-5 is tagged as a pseudogene. This CDR3 region has 17 residues. In DNA form, the CDR3 reads TGTGTCAGAATCCCCCGGCGCTGGGGGCGCAGTGACTATGGCTACACCTTC. It is translated as CVRIPRRWGRSDYGYTF.

The chain couples TRBV29-1 to TRBJ1-1; no definite D call. The CDR3 loop spans 13 amino acids. The germline gives CDR1 SQVTM, CDR2 ANQGSEA. Deletions cut 7 bases from V and 1 base from J, with 13 bases between. As DNA, the CDR3 is TGCAGCGCACTCCCAGCGTCGAACACTGAAGCTTTCTTT. This encodes CSALPASNTEAFF.

The chain recombines TRBV4-1 with TRBJ2-1, with D perhaps matching TRBD1 (6 bases). The CDR3 runs to 17 residues. The germline V gene encodes CDR1 MGHRA and CDR2 YSYEKL. V dropped 5 bases and J dropped 3 bases, with 20 bases sitting between them. CDR3 nucleotides: TGCGCCAGCAGCACTCTTGGACAGAGCGCCTTCTACAATGAGCAGTTCTTC. This sequence encodes CASSTLGQSAFYNEQFF.

The chain employs TRBV5-1 and TRBJ1-5; D uncertain. CDR1 is SGHRS and CDR2 is YFSETQ in the germline V gene. Trimming cost V 4 bases and J 2 bases, with 13 bases left between them. CDR3 length: 15 amino acids. DNA of the CDR3: TGCGCCAGCAGCCCGGGAGAACGGGGCAATCAGCCCCAGCATTTT. Protein: CASSPGERGNQPQHF.

The rearrangement uses TRBV13 and TRBJ1-2; D is uncertain. Deletions cut 5 bases from V and 3 bases from J, with 10 bases between. This CDR3 has 13 residues. The germline V gene has CDR1 PRHDT and CDR2 FYEKMQ (reference sequence). CDR3 DNA: TGTGCCAGCAGCCTCATTGCGGACTATGGCTACACCTTC. Protein sequence: CASSLIADYGYTF.

J is TRBJ2-3 and V is TRBV6-6, with TRBD2 matching 9 bases. The CDR3 is made up of 14 amino acids. Trimming removed 6 bases from V and 0 bases from J; junction bases left unmatched: 1. Germline V gene sequence: CDR1 MNHNY, CDR2 SVGAGI (reference sequence). The CDR3 nucleotides are TGTGCCAGCAGCAGCGGGGGGAGCACAGATACGCAGTATTTT. It translates to CASSSGGSTDTQYF.

V and J are TRBV15 and TRBJ2-5, with unresolved D. Germline V lookup: CDR1 LNHNV, CDR2 YYDKDF (reference sequence). The CDR3 has 14 residues. V was clipped by 0 bases and J by 0 bases, with 5 bases between them. The CDR3 nucleotides are TGTGCCACCAGCAGAGATGAGTACCAAGAGACCCAGTACTTC. It is translated as CATSRDEYQETQYF.

The V gene is TRBV7-8, the J gene TRBJ1-5, with TRBD1 matching 7 bases. The CDR3 is 15 residues long. Germline V lookup: CDR1 SGHVS, CDR2 FQNEAQ. Trimming at V came to 4 bases and at J to 7 bases, leaving 10 bases not matched to a gene. Here the CDR3 DNA reads TGTGCCAGCAGCTCCTCGGACAGGAGGCAGCAGCCCCAGCATTTT. It translates to CASSSSDRRQQPQHF.

The J gene is TRBJ1-4, the V gene TRBV7-6; TRBD1 aligns across 7 bases. This CDR3 has 16 residues. The ends lost 5 bases at V and 7 bases at J; junction bases unmatched: 13. Germline V gives CDR1 SGHVS, CDR2 FNYEAQ. CDR3 sequence: CASSPGQVLYSEKLFF. CDR3 DNA: TGTGCCAGCAGCCCCGGACAGGTCCTCTATTCTGAAAAACTGTTTTTT.

V usage is TRBV19 and J usage is TRBJ1-4; no clear D. This CDR3 comprises 13 residues. V was pared by 6 bases and J by 7 bases, with 12 bases between. Germline loops: CDR1 LNHDA, CDR2 SQIVND (reference sequence). As DNA, the CDR3 is TGTGCCAGTAGCAGTCTGGCGGGTGAAAAACTGTTTTTT. The encoded protein is CASSSLAGEKLFF.

CDR3 sequence: CAISESRLGSGHGGTEAFF. In DNA form, the CDR3 reads TGTGCCATCAGTGAGTCACGTTTAGGGAGTGGGCATGGAGGCACTGAAGCTTTCTTT. The chain is built from TRBV10-3 and TRBJ1-1; D is undetermined. V gave up 0 bases and J gave up 4 bases, with 24 bases separating them. The CDR3 is made up of 19 amino acids. Germline values: CDR1 ENHRY, CDR2 SYGVKD.

The chain carries TRBV6-5 and TRBJ1-3, with D possibly matching TRBD1 (5 bases). With 2 bases removed from V and 13 bases from J, the gap between germline ends came to 12 bases. The CDR3 sequence is 12 residues long. CDR1 and CDR2 from the germline V gene are MNHEY and SVGAGI. The CDR3 loop is CASSYVPEGIYF. The CDR3 DNA reads as TGTGCCAGCAGTTACGTGCCGGAGGGGATATATTTT.

The rearrangement joins TRBV28 to TRBJ1-2, with D possibly TRBD1 on 6 matching bases. CDR1 and CDR2 from the germline V gene are MDHEN and SYDVKM. The CDR3 loop spans 16 amino acids. The V end was cut by 6 bases, the J end by 8 bases, with 25 bases between. This chain's CDR3 is CASRSPYGGGAGGYTF. CDR3 nucleotide sequence: TGTGCCAGCAGGAGCCCCTATGGGGGGGGCGCCGGGGGCTACACCTTC.

The V gene is TRBV2, the J gene TRBJ1-1; D possibly corresponds to TRBD1 (5 bases). Deletions cut 7 bases from V and 8 bases from J, with 11 bases between. CDR1 SNHLY and CDR2 FYNNEI come from the germline V gene. CDR3 length equals 11 residues. CDR3 nucleotide sequence: TGTGCCAGCAAACAGGATTTAGAAGCTTTCTTT. Translation gives CASKQDLEAFF.

This clone showed up just once. The rearrangement uses TRBV30 and TRBJ2-2; D gene uncertain. Germline V gene data show CDR1 as GTSNPN and CDR2 as SVGIG (reference sequence). Trimming cost V 3 bases and J 2 bases, with 10 bases left between them. CDR3 size: 14 residues. The CDR3 loop reads CAWRFFVNTGELFF. CDR3 DNA: TGTGCCTGGAGATTTTTTGTAAACACCGGGGAGCTGTTTTTT.